This entry lists 20 T cell receptor beta chains sequenced from one sample in a study of glioma-infiltrating T cells after dendritic cell vaccination. Time point: after dendritic cell vaccination, including at tumor progression/relapse. Only in-frame clones appear in the TCRdb table, and some are missing; sequencing was by immunoSEQ multiplex PCR. The table records over 75,000 clones, around four fifths of them present only once. The sample consisted of blood, taken after dendritic cell vaccination. These receptors were taken from a human donor with glioblastoma.

This clone showed up just once. The gene calls are TRBV6-4 and TRBJ1-1; a weak D match, TRBD1 (5 bases). Germline lookup yields CDR1 MRHNA and CDR2 SNTAGT. This CDR3 is 13 amino acids long. The V gene lost 10 bases and the J gene lost 1 base, with 13 bases spanning the gap. The CDR3: CATQETGNTEAFF. Written as DNA, the CDR3 is TGTGCCACCCAGGAAACAGGGAACACTGAAGCTTTCTTT.

V is TRBV19 and J is TRBJ1-4; TRBD1 might be the D (6 bases). Germline V gives CDR1 LNHDA, CDR2 SQIVND (reference sequence). The CDR3 covers 14 residues. Between the trimmed V and J ends, which lost 8 bases and 10 bases, there was a span of 20 bases. CDR3 in amino acids: CASGNQGQNGKLFF. In nucleotides, the CDR3 is TGTGCCAGTGGCAACCAAGGACAGAACGGAAAACTGTTTTTT.

This rearrangement joins TRBV7-2 to TRBJ1-1; D remains unclear. The germline gives CDR1 SGHTA, CDR2 FQGNSA. Between the trimmed V and J ends, which lost 2 bases and 4 bases, there was a span of 14 bases. This CDR3 is built from 15 residues. The CDR3: CASSLRHHPGTEAFF. CDR3 in DNA: TGTGCCAGCAGCTTACGACACCACCCCGGCACTGAAGCTTTCTTT. Full variable domain (missing parts from reference TRBV7-2 and TRBJ1-1): GAGVSQSPSNKVTEKGKDVELRCDPISGHTALYWYRQSLGQGLEFLIYFQGNSAPDKSGLPSDRFSAERTGGSVSTLTIQRTQQEDSAVYLCASSLRHHPGTEAFFGQGTRLTVV.

The chain carries TRBV6-1 and TRBJ2-2, with TRBD1 as a possible D gene (6 bases). This CDR3 is 16 amino acids long. Deletions cut 1 base from V and 7 bases from J, with 16 bases between. Germline V gene data show CDR1 as MNHNS and CDR2 as SASEGT. CDR3 sequence reads: CASSEVPGDYGGELFF. The CDR3 DNA reads TGTGCCAGCAGTGAAGTACCAGGGGATTACGGCGGGGAGCTGTTTTTT.

Concerning this clone itself: The same CDR3 can be traced to other DNA sequences in this sample. The rearrangement joins TRBV7-2 to TRBJ2-3; D is perhaps TRBD1 (5 bases). Germline V CDR1 and CDR2: SGHTA, FQGNSA. Between the trimmed V and J ends, which lost 1 base and 0 bases, there was a span of 5 bases. This CDR3 is built from 14 residues. The CDR3 loop reads CASSLGQSTDTQYF. Here the CDR3 DNA reads TGTGCCAGCAGCTTAGGACAGAGCACAGATACGCAGTATTTT.

The rearrangement uses TRBV19 and TRBJ2-3, with 11 nucleotides matching TRBD2. Germline values: CDR1 LNHDA, CDR2 SQIVND (reference sequence). The CDR3 is 15 amino acids. V shed 1 base and J 4 bases; nucleotides not matched to a gene: 1. The CDR3 sequence: CASSIGGLAADTQYF. DNA for the CDR3: TGTGCCAGTAGTATAGGGGGACTAGCGGCAGATACGCAGTATTTT.

The chain couples TRBV7-8 to TRBJ2-7; D not resolved. There are 14 residues in the CDR3. Germline assignment: CDR1 SGHVS and CDR2 FQNEAQ. Trimming took off 3 bases at V and 6 bases at J, with 15 bases between the two ends. CDR3 protein: CASSLMAGSGEQYV. The CDR3, as DNA: TGTGCCAGCAGCTTGATGGCAGGTAGTGGCGAGCAGTACGTC.

This clone showed up just once. The chain is built from TRBV7-9 and TRBJ1-2; 7 nucleotides agree with TRBD1. The J segment lost 0 bases and the V segment lost 5 bases, leaving 9 bases of the junction unmatched. CDR1 is SEHNR, CDR2 FQNEAQ, per germline (reference sequence). The CDR3 is made up of 16 amino acids. DNA for the CDR3: TGTGCCAGCAGCCCCCGCGTCCAGGGGGCTAACTATGGCTACACCTTC. Translating it yields CASSPRVQGANYGYTF.

The rearrangement links TRBV6-5 to TRBJ2-7, with no clear D. V was cut by 0 bases and J by 6 bases, with 18 bases left in between. The length of the CDR3 is 16 residues. Looked up from germline, CDR1 is MNHEY and CDR2 is SVGAGI. The CDR3 DNA reads as TGTGCCAGCAGTTACTCTCTCCGACCTAGGCTTCTCGAGCAGTACGTC. The encoded protein is CASSYSLRPRLLEQYV.

The chain carries TRBV5-4 and TRBJ2-4, with TRBD2 matching over 10 bases. The V segment lost 4 bases and the J segment 4 bases; nucleotides outside the gene matches: 2. CDR1 is SGHNT and CDR2 is YYREEE in the germline V gene (reference sequence). The CDR3 sequence is 14 residues long. CDR3 sequence (DNA): TGTGCCAGCAGCCCACTAGCGGGAAAAAACATTCAGTACTTC. Its translation: CASSPLAGKNIQYF.

This clone was observed a handful of times. V usage is TRBV5-1 and J usage is TRBJ2-5; possibly TRBD2 for D (6 bases). CDR1 is SGHRS, CDR2 YFSETQ, per germline. The CDR3 totals 14 residues. Trimming pared 0 bases from V and 4 bases from J, leaving 10 bases between. In DNA, the CDR3 is TGCGCCAGCAGCTTGGGGCAGGGAGGAGAGACCCAGTACTTC. Translation: CASSLGQGGETQYF.

The chain has TRBV7-9 and TRBJ1-1, with D unclear. The CDR3 is 12 amino acids. Trimming took 8 bases from V and 4 from J, leaving 11 bases between them. Looked up from germline, CDR1 is SEHNR and CDR2 is FQNEAQ (reference sequence). The CDR3 here is CASRRDATEAFF. The CDR3 nucleotides read TGTGCCAGCCGCCGGGATGCCACTGAAGCTTTCTTT. Full variable domain (remainder filled in from reference TRBV7-9 and TRBJ1-1): DTGVSQNPRHKITKRGQNVTFRCDPISEHNRLYWYRQTLGQGPEFLTYFQNEAQLEKSRLLSDRFSAERPKGSFSTLEIQRTEQGDSAMYLCASRRDATEAFFGQGTRLTVV.

The rearrangement joins TRBV7-9 to TRBJ2-1; maybe TRBD1 (6 bases). V dropped 4 bases and J dropped 6 bases, with 13 bases sitting between them. The CDR3 contains 14 residues. Germline CDR1 and CDR2: SEHNR and FQNEAQ (reference sequence). The CDR3, as DNA: TGTGCCAGCAGCTCCAGGGGCAGGAGCAATGAGCAGTTCTTC. Translating it yields CASSSRGRSNEQFF.

This clone showed up just a few times. The chain joins TRBV19 to TRBJ2-5, with 10 bases fitting TRBD2. Germline V gives CDR1 LNHDA, CDR2 SQIVND (reference sequence). Losses at the gene ends were 6 bases for V and 4 bases for J; bases not matched to a gene: 5. This CDR3 comprises 14 residues. CDR3 nucleotide sequence: TGTGCCAGTAGGGGACTAGCGCAGGGAGAGACCCAGTACTTC. Translating gives CASRGLAQGETQYF.

The V call is TRBV5-1, the J call TRBJ1-2, with 7 bases matching TRBD1. V lost 1 base to trimming and J lost 5 bases; unmatched junction nucleotides: 11. Per the germline V gene, CDR1 is SGHRS and CDR2 is YFSETQ. The CDR3 covers 16 residues. The CDR3 loop is CASSLNRGERRYGYTF. CDR3 nucleotide sequence: TGCGCCAGCAGCTTGAACAGGGGTGAAAGAAGATATGGCTACACCTTC.

The V and J genes are TRBV29-1 and TRBJ2-1; no clear D gene. Germline values: CDR1 SQVTM, CDR2 ANQGSEA. The germline V and J ends were trimmed by 7 bases and 0 bases, with 4 bases remaining between them. This CDR3 has 11 residues. The CDR3 DNA follows: TGCAGCGGCAGCTCCTACAATGAGCAGTTCTTC. Its translation: CSGSSYNEQFF.

This chain uses TRBV7-8 with TRBJ2-1; 10 bases line up with TRBD2. The length of the CDR3 is 15 residues. In germline, CDR1 is SGHVS, CDR2 FQNEAQ. V lost 4 bases, J lost 10 bases, and 10 bases stayed unmatched. The CDR3 coding sequence is TGTGCCAGCAGCTCGGATTCTAGCGGGAGAGACGAGCAGTTCTTC. This encodes CASSSDSSGRDEQFF. Full variable domain (missing parts from reference TRBV7-8 and TRBJ2-1): GAGVSQSPRYKVAKRGQDVALRCDPISGHVSLFWYQQALGQGPEFLTYFQNEAQLDKSGLPSDRFFAERPEGSVSTLKIQRTQQEDSAVYLCASSSDSSGRDEQFFGPGTRLTVL.

The gene calls are TRBV19 and TRBJ2-1, with 12 nucleotides matching TRBD2. The CDR3 spans 16 residues. Germline assignment: CDR1 LNHDA and CDR2 SQIVND (reference sequence). J was trimmed by 9 bases and V by 3 bases; bases with no gene match: 9. The CDR3 reads CASSILLAGGPSEQFF. The CDR3 DNA reads TGTGCCAGTAGTATTCTCCTAGCGGGAGGGCCGAGTGAGCAGTTCTTC.

CDR3 nucleotides: TGTGCCAGCAGTAACAGGTTCCGGAACTCCTACGAGCAGTACTTC. This gives the protein CASSNRFRNSYEQYF. This chain uses TRBV6-6 with TRBJ2-7, with D tentatively TRBD1 (5 bases). CDR1 and CDR2 from the germline V gene are MNHNY and SVGAGI (reference sequence). V lost 5 bases to trimming and J lost 0 bases, with 14 bases between them. The CDR3 loop spans 15 amino acids.

The DNA for the CDR3 is TGTGCCAGTAGTATTCGTAGTGGAAACACCATATATTTT. It encodes CASSIRSGNTIYF. This chain uses TRBV19 with TRBJ1-3, with no clear D. Trimming cost V 3 bases and J 3 bases, with 6 bases left between them. Germline V lookup: CDR1 LNHDA, CDR2 SQIVND (reference sequence). CDR3 length equals 13 residues.